The 30 T cell receptor beta chains below come from one sample, sequenced in a study of cytomegalovirus exposure and HLA in healthy donors. Libraries were prepared by immunoSEQ multiplex PCR; TCRdb keeps only in-frame clonotypes and omits some of them. There are over 150,000 clones in the sample; roughly nine tenths occur only once, and 4% to 4.5% lies in the top ten. Sequencing input: PBMCs. Receptors were obtained from a man between 18 and 35 years old in good health and CMV-seropositive.

This sequence joins TRBV28 and TRBJ1-1; 10 bases line up with TRBD1. Looked up from germline, CDR1 is MDHEN and CDR2 is SYDVKM. Trimming removed 4 bases from V and 1 base from J; junction bases left unmatched: 3. CDR3 length equals 15 residues. CDR3 sequence: CASSSWTGGNTEAFF. DNA for the CDR3: TGTGCCAGCAGTTCATGGACAGGGGGGAACACTGAAGCTTTCTTT.

This rearrangement joins TRBV6-1 to TRBJ1-4; the D is unclear. The germline V gene encodes CDR1 MNHNS and CDR2 SASEGT. V was clipped by 7 bases and J by 7 bases, with 19 bases between them. The CDR3 totals 15 residues. The CDR3 nucleotides read TGTGCCAGCAACCCTGGGAGGGATAGGCGTGAAAAACTGTTTTTT. Translated, it gives CASNPGRDRREKLFF.

The chain combines TRBV27 with TRBJ2-1; 7 bases are a match to TRBD2. Germline V gives CDR1 MNHEY, CDR2 SMNVEV (reference sequence). V was pared by 0 bases and J by 7 bases, with 6 bases of the junction left unmatched. The CDR3 is made up of 15 amino acids. Here the CDR3 reads CASSLSGGSRNEQFF. In DNA, the CDR3 is TGTGCCAGCAGTTTATCCGGCGGGAGTAGGAATGAGCAGTTCTTC.

The CDR3 here is CASSSGTDYQPQHF. The CDR3 nucleotides are TGTGCCAGCAGTTCTGGGACAGATTATCAGCCCCAGCATTTT. J is TRBJ1-5 and V is TRBV28, with TRBD1 identical over 7 bases. The J segment lost 5 bases and the V segment lost 4 bases, leaving 5 bases of the junction unmatched. The CDR3 has 14 amino acids. CDR1 is MDHEN, CDR2 SYDVKM, per germline.

This rearrangement joins TRBV7-2 to TRBJ2-5; TRBD2 matches 8 bases. The CDR3 runs to 17 residues. Germline V gene data show CDR1 as SGHTA and CDR2 as FQGNSA. V dropped 4 bases and J dropped 2; count of bases not matched to a gene: 12. CDR3 loop: CASSSPIGAGVQETQYF. DNA for the CDR3: TGTGCCAGCAGCTCCCCAATAGGAGCGGGAGTACAAGAGACCCAGTACTTC.

The rearrangement joins TRBV28 to TRBJ2-7; D is possibly TRBD1 (6 bases). CDR3 length: 15 amino acids. V lost 1 base and J 5 bases, leaving 15 bases between the germline ends. Germline V gene lookup returns CDR1 MDHEN and CDR2 SYDVKM. CDR3 region: CASSLSPGQLDEQYF. The CDR3, as DNA: TGTGCCAGCAGTTTATCGCCGGGACAATTAGACGAGCAGTACTTC.

The chain's CDR3 is CASSYSNGGNEQFF. CDR3 bases: TGTGCCAGCAGTTACTCGAACGGGGGGAATGAGCAGTTCTTC. This sequence joins TRBV6-5 and TRBJ2-1; TRBD2 agrees at 7 bases. The CDR3 is 14 amino acids. Germline trimming cut 0 bases from V and 7 bases from J; bases unmatched to any gene: 3. From germline, CDR1 is MNHEY and CDR2 SVGAGI.

This clone has just a few counts. The chain links TRBV7-9 to TRBJ2-7; D is unclear. This CDR3 spans 12 amino acids. V was pared by 5 bases and J by 5 bases, with 10 bases between. Germline lookup yields CDR1 SEHNR and CDR2 FQNEAQ (reference sequence). CDR3 amino acids: CASSPRVDEQYF. CDR3 DNA: TGTGCCAGCAGCCCTCGGGTGGACGAGCAGTACTTC.

The V gene is TRBV27, the J gene TRBJ2-3; D ambiguous. The CDR3 covers 15 residues. Trimming stripped 0 bases from V and 0 bases from J, with 7 bases between. CDR1 is MNHEY and CDR2 is SMNVEV in the germline V gene (reference sequence). The DNA for the CDR3 is TGTGCCAGCAGTTTATCGGCCTTGAGCACAGATACGCAGTATTTT. Amino acid sequence: CASSLSALSTDTQYF.

The chain joins TRBV5-1 to TRBJ2-7; 11 positions match TRBD2. This CDR3 has 15 residues. Germline CDR1 is SGHRS and CDR2 is YFSETQ. V shed 1 base, J shed 6 bases, and the junction held 6 bases outside the gene matches. The CDR3 region is CASSLYLAGGPEQYF. CDR3 coding DNA: TGCGCCAGCAGCTTGTACCTAGCGGGAGGTCCCGAGCAGTACTTC.

J is TRBJ2-7 and V is TRBV27; 16 bases are a match to TRBD2. Germline V gene lookup returns CDR1 MNHEY and CDR2 SMNVEV (reference sequence). V gave up 1 base and J gave up 3 bases; unmatched junction bases: 12. The CDR3 totals 20 residues. CDR3 sequence: CASSLFQEGLAGGRGYEQYF. As DNA, the CDR3 is TGTGCCAGCAGTTTATTTCAGGAGGGACTAGCGGGAGGGAGAGGCTACGAGCAGTACTTC.

This clone was seen a single time. V gene TRBV30 combines with J gene TRBJ2-7; TRBD2 matches at 14 bases. Germline V gene lookup returns CDR1 GTSNPN and CDR2 SVGIG (reference sequence). The CDR3 spans 17 residues. Trimming at V came to 3 bases and at J to 6 bases, leaving 13 bases not matched to a gene. CDR3 region: CAWSRLGLAGVFGEQYF. In DNA form, the CDR3 reads TGTGCCTGGAGCCGTCTGGGACTAGCGGGAGTATTTGGCGAGCAGTACTTC.

The genes are TRBV18 and TRBJ1-5, with a possible D match to TRBD1 (5 bases). Trimming stripped 2 bases from V and 4 bases from J, with 12 bases between. The germline CDR1 and CDR2 sequences are KGHSH and LQKENI. There are 15 residues in the CDR3. CDR3 DNA sequence: TGTGCCAGCTCACCAAAAGGGGCCCCAAATCAGCCCCAGCATTTT. As protein: CASSPKGAPNQPQHF.

V gene TRBV9 combines with J gene TRBJ1-1; maybe TRBD1 (6 bases). The CDR3 has 13 amino acids. The germline V gene has CDR1 SGDLS and CDR2 YYNGEE. Trimming pared 2 bases from V and 3 bases from J, leaving 8 bases between. Here the CDR3 DNA reads TGTGCCAGCAGCGTCTACAGGGACACTGAAGCTTTCTTT. It translates to CASSVYRDTEAFF.

This chain connects TRBV9 to TRBJ1-2; TRBD1 aligns across 7 bases. This CDR3 has 14 amino acids. Germline trimming cut 4 bases from V and 4 bases from J; bases unmatched to any gene: 7. Germline-derived CDR1 and CDR2 are SGDLS and YYNGEE. The CDR3 spells CASSYGQDLYGYTF. CDR3 nucleotide sequence: TGTGCCAGCAGCTATGGACAGGACCTCTATGGCTACACCTTC. Using reference TRBV9 and TRBJ1-2 for the parts outside the CDR3, the full variable domain is DSGVTQTPKHLITATGQRVTLRCSPRSGDLSVYWYQQSLDQGLQFLIQYYNGEERAKGNILERFSAQQFPDLHSELNLSSLELGDSALYFCASSYGQDLYGYTFGSGTRLTVV.

This chain connects TRBV14 to TRBJ2-7; 11 bases are shared with TRBD1. V was clipped by 4 bases and J by 7 bases; unmatched bases: 12. The CDR3 has 16 residues. Germline loops: CDR1 SGHDN, CDR2 FVKESK. CDR3 residues: CASSLATGQGAGEQYF. CDR3 DNA: TGTGCCAGCAGCCTCGCCACTGGACAGGGGGCTGGGGAGCAGTACTTC. The variable domain in full, completed from reference TRBV14 and TRBJ2-7, reads EAGVTQFPSHSVIEKGQTVTLRCDPISGHDNLYWYRRVMGKEIKFLLHFVKESKQDESGMPNNRFLAERTGGTYSTLKVQPAELEDSGVYFCASSLATGQGAGEQYFGPGTRLTVT.

This clone was picked up one time. The chain joins TRBV28 to TRBJ1-2, with 8 bases identical to TRBD1. The V segment lost 5 bases and the J segment 8 bases; nucleotides outside the gene matches: 13. The germline gives CDR1 MDHEN, CDR2 SYDVKM. The CDR3 is 15 amino acids. DNA of the CDR3: TGTGCCAGCAGTCTTCGGATCAGGGGGCAACGAGGCTACACCTTC. Its translation is CASSLRIRGQRGYTF.

V usage is TRBV5-1 and J usage is TRBJ2-7; TRBD2 aligns across 12 bases. The CDR3 covers 14 residues. V was clipped by 4 bases and J by 10 bases; unmatched bases: 9. Germline V CDR1 and CDR2: SGHRS, YFSETQ. CDR3 loop: CASSTGTSGSYQYF. The CDR3, as DNA: TGCGCCAGCAGCACCGGGACTAGCGGGTCCTACCAGTACTTC.

V and J are TRBV7-9 and TRBJ2-1; 10 bases match TRBD2. The CDR3 has 17 amino acids. The germline CDR1 and CDR2 sequences are SEHNR and FQNEAQ (reference sequence). J gave up 4 bases and V 1 base, and 7 bases lay outside the gene matches. The CDR3 DNA reads as TGTGCCAGCAGCTTAGGGGGGCTAGCGGGAGTGTACAATGAGCAGTTCTTC. Translated, it gives CASSLGGLAGVYNEQFF.

The chain has TRBV2 and TRBJ1-4; TRBD1 is a possible D gene (6 bases). The V end was cut by 7 bases, the J end by 0 bases, with 9 bases between. CDR3 length: 14 residues. Germline CDR1 and CDR2: SNHLY and FYNNEI. DNA of the CDR3: TGTGCCAGCACTGCAGGGGCAACTAATGAAAAACTGTTTTTT. It codes for CASTAGATNEKLFF.

The gene calls are TRBV18 and TRBJ1-1; D is unclear. The CDR3 runs to 13 residues. Per the germline V gene, CDR1 is KGHSH and CDR2 is LQKENI. V lost 8 bases and J 4 bases, leaving 14 bases between the germline ends. CDR3 DNA: TGTGCCAGCAAACAGCCGGGGTCCACTGAAGCTTTCTTT. It specifies CASKQPGSTEAFF.

The chain recombines TRBV28 with TRBJ2-1, with D uncertain. The CDR3 has 11 amino acids. V lost 3 bases and J lost 8, with 5 bases in between. Germline assignment: CDR1 MDHEN and CDR2 SYDVKM. The CDR3 here is CASSLSYEQFF. The CDR3 nucleotides read TGTGCCAGCAGTTTGAGCTATGAGCAGTTCTTC.

V usage is TRBV5-1 and J usage is TRBJ2-1; possibly TRBD2 for D (5 bases). Trimming cost V 2 bases and J 5 bases, with 14 bases left between them. The CDR3 has 15 residues. CDR1 is SGHRS and CDR2 is YFSETQ in the germline V gene. In DNA form, the CDR3 reads TGCGCCAGCAGCTTAGAGCGGTTGGAGGACAATGAGCAGTTCTTC. Protein product: CASSLERLEDNEQFF.

The CDR3: CASSYEGLYTGELFF. In DNA, the CDR3 is TGTGCCAGCAGTTACGAGGGTTTGTACACCGGGGAGCTGTTTTTT. The chain is built from TRBV6-5 and TRBJ2-2, with D tentatively TRBD2 (5 bases). CDR3 length equals 15 residues. V lost 2 bases to trimming and J lost 3 bases, with 10 bases between them. CDR1 is MNHEY and CDR2 is SVGAGI in the germline V gene.

The count of this clone is one. The V and J genes are TRBV6-6 and TRBJ1-2; D gene uncertain. The CDR3 sequence is 14 residues long. Per the germline V gene, CDR1 is MNHNY and CDR2 is SVGAGI (reference sequence). Trimming pared 5 bases from V and 2 bases from J, leaving 12 bases between. CDR3 sequence reads: CASSPPGSNYGYTF. The CDR3 DNA reads as TGTGCCAGCAGTCCCCCGGGGAGCAACTATGGCTACACCTTC.

The gene calls are TRBV19 and TRBJ2-1; no clear D. Trimming cost V 1 base and J 0 bases, with 7 bases left between them. This CDR3 spans 15 amino acids. The germline gives CDR1 LNHDA, CDR2 SQIVND (reference sequence). The DNA for the CDR3 is TGTGCCAGTAGTATAGCCTCGGGCTCCTACAATGAGCAGTTCTTC. This encodes CASSIASGSYNEQFF.

The V call is TRBV5-1, the J call TRBJ2-2; TRBD2 agrees at 7 bases. Germline lookup yields CDR1 SGHRS and CDR2 YFSETQ. The CDR3 spans 17 residues. Germline trimming cut 0 bases from V and 7 bases from J; bases unmatched to any gene: 12. DNA of the CDR3: TGCGCCAGCAGCTTGGATAAGGGAGGGCACGTCGACGGGGAGCTGTTTTTT. Amino acids: CASSLDKGGHVDGELFF.

V usage is TRBV9 and J usage is TRBJ2-3, with D possibly matching TRBD2 (5 bases). The CDR3 extends over 17 amino acids. From germline, CDR1 is SGDLS and CDR2 YYNGEE. Trimming took 0 bases from V and 4 from J, leaving 18 bases between them. The CDR3 region has the DNA TGTGCCAGCAGCGTAGCTCCGGCGGGCTTGGGGTCAGATACGCAGTATTTT. It encodes CASSVAPAGLGSDTQYF. The variable domain in full, with the rest retrieved from reference TRBV9 and TRBJ2-3, is DSGVTQTPKHLITATGQRVTLRCSPRSGDLSVYWYQQSLDQGLQFLIQYYNGEERAKGNILERFSAQQFPDLHSELNLSSLELGDSALYFCASSVAPAGLGSDTQYFGPGTRLTVL.

Of note for this clone: One end of the junction does not line up with germline, which may come from a read error. V gene TRBV12-5 combines with J gene TRBJ2-7; 7 positions match TRBD2. CDR1 is LGHNT and CDR2 is FRNRAP in the germline V gene. The CDR3 spans 17 residues. The CDR3 region has the DNA TGTGCTAGTGGTTTGGTCCTCAAGGCGGGAGATTCCTTCGAGCAGTACTTC. Translated: CASGLVLKAGDSFEQYF.

The V and J genes are TRBV6-5 and TRBJ1-3, with a tentative D call TRBD1 (6 bases). V lost 2 bases to trimming and J lost 0 bases, with 11 bases between them. The CDR3 loop spans 16 amino acids. Germline V gene sequence: CDR1 MNHEY, CDR2 SVGAGI. The CDR3 DNA is TGTGCCAGCAGTTACCGACAGGCCTTCTCTGGAAACACCATATATTTT. Protein: CASSYRQAFSGNTIYF.